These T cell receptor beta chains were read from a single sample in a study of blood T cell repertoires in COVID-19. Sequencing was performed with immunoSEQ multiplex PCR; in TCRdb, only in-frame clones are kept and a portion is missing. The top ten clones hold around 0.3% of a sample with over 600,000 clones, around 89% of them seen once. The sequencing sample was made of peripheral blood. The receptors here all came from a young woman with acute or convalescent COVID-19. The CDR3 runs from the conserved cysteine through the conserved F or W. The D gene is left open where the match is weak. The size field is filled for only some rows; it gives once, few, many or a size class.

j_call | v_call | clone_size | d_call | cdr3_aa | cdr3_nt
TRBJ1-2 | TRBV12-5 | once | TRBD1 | CASGLLLSDIRTGTGVPSPYGYTF | TGTGCTAGTGGTTTGCTACTTTCCGACATACGAACCGGGACAGGGGTCCCATCTCCATATGGCTACACCTTC
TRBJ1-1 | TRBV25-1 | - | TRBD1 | CASSEFGSRTGRGTEAFF | TGTGCCAGCAGTGAATTTGGTTCTAGGACAGGGAGGGGTACTGAAGCTTTCTTT
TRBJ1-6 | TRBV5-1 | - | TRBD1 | CASSLLRQGDSYNSPLHF | TGCGCCAGCAGCTTGTTACGACAGGGAGACTCCTATAATTCACCCCTCCACTTT
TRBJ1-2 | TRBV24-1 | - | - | CATSDGHPYGYTF | TGTGCCACCAGTGATGGACACCCCTATGGCTACACCTTC
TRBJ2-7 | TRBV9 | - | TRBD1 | CASSPRGLTYEQYF | TGTGCCAGCAGCCCCAGGGGGCTTACCTACGAGCAGTACTTC
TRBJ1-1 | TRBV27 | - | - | CASSFGEERGNTEAFF | TGTGCCAGCAGTTTCGGGGAGGAGAGGGGCAACACTGAAGCTTTCTTT
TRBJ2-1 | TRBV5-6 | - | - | CASSPGGDEQFF | TGTGCCAGCAGCCCCGGCGGGGATGAGCAGTTCTTC
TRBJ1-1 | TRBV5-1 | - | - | CASSLAGDLTEAFF | TGCGCCAGCAGCTTGGCCGGGGATCTGACCGAAGCTTTCTTT
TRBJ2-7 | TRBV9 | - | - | CASSVGRATRNEQYF | TGTGCCAGCAGCGTCGGCAGGGCCACGCGAAACGAGCAGTACTTC
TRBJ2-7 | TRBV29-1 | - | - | CSVRETYEQYF | TGCAGCGTCAGGGAAACCTACGAGCAGTACTTC
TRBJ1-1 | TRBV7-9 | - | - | CASSPGAATEAFF | TGTGCCAGCAGCCCTGGGGCGGCCACTGAAGCTTTCTTT
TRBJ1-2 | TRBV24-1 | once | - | CATSDVLNGQSYGYTF | TGTGCCACCAGTGATGTTTTAAACGGACAGTCCTATGGCTACACCTTC
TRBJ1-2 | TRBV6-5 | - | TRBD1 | CASSYRTGGGYTF | TGTGCCAGCAGTTACCGGACAGGTGGCGGCTACACCTTC
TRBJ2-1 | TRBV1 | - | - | CTYYSGLAGDSYNEQFF | TGCACCTACTACTCGGGACTAGCGGGGGACTCCTACAATGAGCAGTTCTTC
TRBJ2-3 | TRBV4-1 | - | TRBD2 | CASSQDAAGGLTDTQYF | TGCGCCAGCAGCCAAGATGCGGCGGGGGGCCTCACAGATACGCAGTATTTT
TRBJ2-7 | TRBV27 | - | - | CASSLFHGPYEQYF | TGTGCCAGCAGTTTATTTCACGGTCCCTACGAGCAGTACTTC
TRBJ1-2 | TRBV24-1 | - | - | CATSDSAPGSGYTF | TGTGCCACCAGTGATTCGGCCCCGGGGTCTGGCTACACCTTC
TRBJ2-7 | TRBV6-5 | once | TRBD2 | CASGRLAGGTYQQYF | TGTGCCAGCGGAAGACTAGCGGGGGGGACCTACCAGCAGTACTTC
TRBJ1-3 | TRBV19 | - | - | CASSLARTRNTIYF | TGTGCCAGTAGCTTAGCCCGTACCCGGAACACCATATATTTT
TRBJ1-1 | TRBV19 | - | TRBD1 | CASSPFPTGMNTEAFF | TGTGCCAGTAGTCCCTTCCCGACAGGGATGAACACTGAAGCTTTCTTT
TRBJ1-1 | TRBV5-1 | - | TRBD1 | CASSRGQGGGNTEAFF | TGCGCCAGCAGCAGAGGACAGGGGGGCGGAAACACTGAAGCTTTCTTT
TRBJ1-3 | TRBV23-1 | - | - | CAGYRVCGNTIYF | TGCGCCGGATACAGGGTGTGCGGAAACACCATATATTTT
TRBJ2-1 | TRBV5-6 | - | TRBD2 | CASSLPSGGFVFNEQFF | TGTGCCAGCAGCTTGCCTAGCGGGGGATTCGTGTTTAATGAGCAGTTCTTC
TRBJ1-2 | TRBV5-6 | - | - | CASSPAYSYGYTF | TGTGCCAGCAGCCCTGCATACTCCTATGGCTACACCTTC
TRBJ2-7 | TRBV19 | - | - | CASSIAREAYEQYF | TGTGCCAGTAGTATAGCACGGGAAGCCTACGAGCAGTACTTC
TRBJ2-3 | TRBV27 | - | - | CASSSPPLWGGSTDTQYF | TGTGCCAGCAGTTCACCCCCATTATGGGGCGGTAGCACAGATACGCAGTATTTT
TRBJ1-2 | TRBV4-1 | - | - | CASSRGTGIYGYTF | TGCGCCAGCAGCCGAGGCACAGGGATCTATGGCTACACCTTC
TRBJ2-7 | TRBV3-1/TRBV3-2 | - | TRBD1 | CASSQDPRTGTYEQYF | TGTGCCAGCAGCCAAGACCCCAGGACAGGGACCTACGAGCAGTACTTC
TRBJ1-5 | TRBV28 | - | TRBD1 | CASRIQGASQPQHF | TGTGCCAGCCGAATCCAGGGGGCGAGTCAGCCCCAGCATTTT
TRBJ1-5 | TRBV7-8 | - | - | CASSLVSQGRQPQHF | TGTGCCAGCAGCTTAGTATCACAGGGACGTCAGCCCCAGCATTTT
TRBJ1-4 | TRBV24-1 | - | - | CATSDARVQNEKLFF | TGTGCCACCAGTGATGCCAGGGTGCAGAATGAAAAACTGTTTTTT
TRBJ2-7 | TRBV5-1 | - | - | CASSKTGAQRYEQYF | TGCGCCAGCAGCAAAACAGGAGCCCAGCGCTACGAGCAGTACTTC
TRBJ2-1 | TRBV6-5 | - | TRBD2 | CASSYYSGGDYNEQFF | TGTGCCAGCAGTTACTATAGCGGGGGGGACTACAATGAGCAGTTCTTC
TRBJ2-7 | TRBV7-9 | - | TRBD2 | CASSVDGGVSYEQYF | TGTGCCAGCAGCGTAGACGGGGGGGTGTCCTACGAGCAGTACTTC
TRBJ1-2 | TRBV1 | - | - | CTSSQDCSGAANYGYTF | TGCACCAGCAGCCAAGATTGTAGCGGGGCCGCTAACTATGGCTACACCTTC
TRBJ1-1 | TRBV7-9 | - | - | CASSHTTNTEAFF | TGTGCCAGCAGTCATACAACGAACACTGAAGCTTTCTTT
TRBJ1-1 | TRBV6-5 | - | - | CATRRVRDTEAFF | TGTGCCACTAGACGGGTTCGGGACACTGAAGCTTTCTTT
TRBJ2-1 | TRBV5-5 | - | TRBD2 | CASSLGLAVYNEQFF | TGTGCCAGCAGCCTGGGACTAGCGGTATACAATGAGCAGTTCTTC
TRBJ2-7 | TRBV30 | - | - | CAWKMGAPNSYEQYF | TGTGCCTGGAAGATGGGGGCTCCCAACTCCTACGAGCAGTACTTC
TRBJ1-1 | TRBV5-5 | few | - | CASSLQRGQSTKNTEAFF | TGTGCCAGCAGCTTGCAGCGAGGACAGTCTACAAAGAACACTGAAGCTTTCTTT
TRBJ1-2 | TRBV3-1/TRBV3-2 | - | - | CASSRGKSYGYTF | TGTGCCAGCAGCCGAGGGAAAAGCTATGGCTACACCTTC
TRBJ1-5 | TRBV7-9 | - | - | CASSSLRDRQHF | TGTGCCAGCAGCAGCCTCAGGGATCGCCAGCATTTT
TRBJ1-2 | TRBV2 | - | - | CASSKDTNYGYTF | TGTGCCAGCAGTAAAGACACTAACTATGGCTACACCTTC
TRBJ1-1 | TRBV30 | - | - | CAWNPTENTEAFF | TGTGCCTGGAACCCAACAGAGAACACTGAAGCTTTCTTT
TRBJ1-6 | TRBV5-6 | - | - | CASSTRGGTYNSPLHF | TGTGCCAGCAGCACAAGGGGGGGAACCTATAATTCACCCCTCCACTTT
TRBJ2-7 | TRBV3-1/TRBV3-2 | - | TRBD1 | CASSQERTGTGGEQYF | TGTGCCAGCAGCCAAGAGCGAACCGGGACAGGGGGCGAGCAGTACTTC
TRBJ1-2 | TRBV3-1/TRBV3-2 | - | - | CASSQPPGRGGGYTF | TGTGCCAGCAGCCAACCTCCGGGCAGGGGTGGTGGCTACACCTTC
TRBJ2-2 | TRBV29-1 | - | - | CSVETGTGELFF | TGCAGCGTTGAAACAGGGACCGGGGAGCTGTTTTTT
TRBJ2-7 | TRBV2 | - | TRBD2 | CASSGRDYSYEQYF | TGTGCCAGCAGTGGGAGGGACTACTCCTACGAGCAGTACTTC
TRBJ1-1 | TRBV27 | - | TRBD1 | CASSTWTGSTEAFF | TGTGCCAGCAGTACATGGACAGGGTCCACTGAAGCTTTCTTT
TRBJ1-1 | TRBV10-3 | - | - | CAISNFADITEAFF | TGTGCCATCAGTAACTTCGCGGATATCACTGAAGCTTTCTTT